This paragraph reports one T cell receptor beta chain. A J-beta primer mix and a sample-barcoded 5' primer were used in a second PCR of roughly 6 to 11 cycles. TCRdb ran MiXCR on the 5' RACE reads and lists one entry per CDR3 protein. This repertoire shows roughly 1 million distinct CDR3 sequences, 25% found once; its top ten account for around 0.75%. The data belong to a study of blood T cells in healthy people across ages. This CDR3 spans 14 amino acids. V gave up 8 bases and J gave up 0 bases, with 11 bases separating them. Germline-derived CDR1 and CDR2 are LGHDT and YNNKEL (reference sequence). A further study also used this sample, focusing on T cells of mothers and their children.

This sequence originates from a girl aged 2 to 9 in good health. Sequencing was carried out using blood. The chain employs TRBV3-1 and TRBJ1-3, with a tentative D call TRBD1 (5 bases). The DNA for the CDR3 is TGTGCCAGCTGGGGCACGGTCTCTGGAAACACCATATATTTT. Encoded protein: CASWGTVSGNTIYF.